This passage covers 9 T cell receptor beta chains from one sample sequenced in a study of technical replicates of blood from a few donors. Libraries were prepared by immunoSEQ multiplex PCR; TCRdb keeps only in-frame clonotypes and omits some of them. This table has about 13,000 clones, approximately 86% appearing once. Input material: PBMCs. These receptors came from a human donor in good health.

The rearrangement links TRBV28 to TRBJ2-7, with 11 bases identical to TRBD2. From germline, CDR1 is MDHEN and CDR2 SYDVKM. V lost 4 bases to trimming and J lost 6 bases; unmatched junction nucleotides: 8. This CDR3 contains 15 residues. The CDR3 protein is CASSSPDLAGGEQYF. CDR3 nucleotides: TGTGCCAGCAGTTCCCCGGATCTAGCGGGAGGCGAGCAGTACTTC.

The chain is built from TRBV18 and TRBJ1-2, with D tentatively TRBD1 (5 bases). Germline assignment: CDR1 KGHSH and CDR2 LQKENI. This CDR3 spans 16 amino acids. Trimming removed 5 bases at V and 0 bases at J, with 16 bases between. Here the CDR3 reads CASSSTRQTTNYGYTF. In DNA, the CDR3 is TGTGCCAGCTCATCGACTCGACAGACAACTAACTATGGCTACACCTTC.

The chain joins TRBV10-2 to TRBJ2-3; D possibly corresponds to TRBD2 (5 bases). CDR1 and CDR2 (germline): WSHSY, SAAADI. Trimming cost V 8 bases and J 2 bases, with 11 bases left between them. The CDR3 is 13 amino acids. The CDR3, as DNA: TGCGCCAGCCGAGGAGGAACCACAGATACGCAGTATTTT. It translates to CASRGGTTDTQYF.

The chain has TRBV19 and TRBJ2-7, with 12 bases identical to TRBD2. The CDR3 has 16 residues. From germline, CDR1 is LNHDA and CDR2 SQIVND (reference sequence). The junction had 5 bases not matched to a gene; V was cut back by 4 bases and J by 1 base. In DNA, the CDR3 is TGTGCCAGTAGTACTGGACTAGCGGGAAGATCCTACGAGCAGTACTTC. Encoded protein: CASSTGLAGRSYEQYF.

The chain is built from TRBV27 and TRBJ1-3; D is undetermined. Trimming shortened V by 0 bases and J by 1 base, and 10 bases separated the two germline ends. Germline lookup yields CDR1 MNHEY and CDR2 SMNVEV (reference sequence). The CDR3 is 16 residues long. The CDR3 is CASSLSARTSGNTIYF. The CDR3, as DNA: TGTGCCAGCAGTTTATCGGCCAGAACGTCTGGAAACACCATATATTTT.

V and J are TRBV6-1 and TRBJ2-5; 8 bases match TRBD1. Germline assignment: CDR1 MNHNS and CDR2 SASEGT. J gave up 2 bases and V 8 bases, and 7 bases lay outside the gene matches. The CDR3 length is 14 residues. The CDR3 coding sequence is TGTGCCAGCGACAGGGGATCGGTTCAAGAGACCCAGTACTTC. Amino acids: CASDRGSVQETQYF.

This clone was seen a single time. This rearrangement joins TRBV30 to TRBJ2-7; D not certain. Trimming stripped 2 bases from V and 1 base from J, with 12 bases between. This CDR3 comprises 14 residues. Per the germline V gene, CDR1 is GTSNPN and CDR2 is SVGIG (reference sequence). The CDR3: CAWSPLGRSYEQYF. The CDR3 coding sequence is TGTGCCTGGAGTCCCTTGGGCAGATCCTACGAGCAGTACTTC.

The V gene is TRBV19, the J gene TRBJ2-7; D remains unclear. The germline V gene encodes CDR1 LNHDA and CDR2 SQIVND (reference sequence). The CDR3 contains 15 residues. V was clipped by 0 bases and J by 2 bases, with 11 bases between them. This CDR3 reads CASSIDPHGTYEQYF. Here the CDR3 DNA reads TGTGCCAGTAGTATAGATCCCCATGGCACCTACGAGCAGTACTTC.

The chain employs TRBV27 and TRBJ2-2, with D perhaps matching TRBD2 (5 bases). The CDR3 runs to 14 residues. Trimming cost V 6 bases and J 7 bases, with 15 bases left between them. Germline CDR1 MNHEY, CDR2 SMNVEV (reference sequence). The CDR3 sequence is CASSPLGEGGELFF. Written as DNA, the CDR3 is TGTGCCAGCAGCCCTCTCGGGGAAGGCGGGGAGCTGTTTTTT.